The sequence of this T cell receptor beta chain was determined in a study of T cell responses to AZD1222 COVID-19 vaccine. Study-level information: Samples with a second dose at about 4 or about 12 weeks were pooled together.

The data were produced by immunoSEQ multiplex PCR, yet TCRdb's version contains in-frame clones alone and is incomplete. The table records more than 150,000 clones, 90% of them present only once. V dropped 5 bases and J dropped 5 bases, with 15 bases sitting between them. The germline V gene has CDR1 SGHVS and CDR2 FQNEAQ. The CDR3 is made up of 14 amino acids. Study observations and caveats: Rises in breadth and depth of Spike-specific TCRs came after two AZD1222 doses.

As regards this clone: Antigen specificity is unknown.

The specimen was peripheral blood, collected on day 0 of AZD1222 vaccination. The sequence came from an adult in good health. The V and J genes are TRBV7-8 and TRBJ2-5, with D tentatively TRBD2 (6 bases). The CDR3 bases are TGTGCCAGCAGCCCGGGGGATAAGAGGGAGACCCAGTACTTC. It is translated as CASSPGDKRETQYF.